A single sample gave rise to the 19 T cell receptor beta chains below, sequenced in a study of beta chain features in type 1 diabetes. The whole isolated RNA underwent reverse transcription, so sequencing captured expressed TCRB transcripts. Assay: immunoSEQ multiplex PCR; the TCRdb copy retains only in-frame clones and omits some. The sample carries 850,000 to 900,000 clones, 15% to 20% recorded once. Sequences were obtained from naive CD4+ T cells from blood. These receptors all come from a woman under 30 in good health.

This clone was counted between two and nine times. CDR3 protein: CASSHTGFPEAFF. CDR3 in DNA: TGTGCCAGCAGCCACACAGGCTTCCCTGAAGCTTTCTTT. The chain couples TRBV27 to TRBJ1-1; D might be TRBD1 (5 bases). CDR1 is MNHEY, CDR2 SMNVEV, per germline (reference sequence). The length of the CDR3 is 13 residues. V lost 6 bases to trimming and J lost 6 bases, with 14 bases between them.

The table lists this clone with a few counts. The rearrangement links TRBV25-1 to TRBJ2-3, with D possibly TRBD2 on 6 matching bases. The germline V gene encodes CDR1 MGHDK and CDR2 SYGVNS. The germline V and J ends were trimmed by 1 base and 0 bases, with 8 bases remaining between them. This CDR3 has 15 amino acids. The CDR3 loop is CASSEFRGSTDTQYF. The CDR3, as DNA: TGTGCCAGCAGTGAATTTCGGGGGAGCACAGATACGCAGTATTTT. The whole variable domain, filled in from reference TRBV25-1 and TRBJ2-3, reads EADIYQTPRYLVIGTGKKITLECSQTMGHDKMYWYQQDPGMELHLIHYSYGVNSTEKGDLSSESTVSRIRTEHFPLTLESARPSHTSQYLCASSEFRGSTDTQYFGPGTRLTVL.

This clone was recorded a few times. This rearrangement joins TRBV5-1 to TRBJ1-2; D remains unclear. This CDR3 contains 13 residues. The germline V and J ends were trimmed by 0 bases and 3 bases, with 6 bases remaining between them. CDR1 is SGHRS and CDR2 is YFSETQ in the germline V gene. The CDR3 sequence: CASSLVEHYGYTF. For the CDR3, the DNA is TGCGCCAGCAGCTTGGTCGAGCACTATGGCTACACCTTC.

The chain combines TRBV7-9 with TRBJ1-4, with D perhaps matching TRBD1 (5 bases). CDR1 SEHNR and CDR2 FQNEAQ come from the germline V gene (reference sequence). The CDR3 length is 15 residues. V dropped 3 bases and J dropped 7 bases, with 15 bases sitting between them. Written as DNA, the CDR3 is TGTGCCAGCAGCTTGAATTTCGGGGCGGCTGAAAAACTGTTTTTT. This translates into CASSLNFGAAEKLFF.

This clone turned up a few times. The chain employs TRBV2 and TRBJ2-7; TRBD2 matches at 8 bases. Germline V lookup: CDR1 SNHLY, CDR2 FYNNEI. The CDR3 loop spans 16 amino acids. J lost 4 bases, V lost 7 bases, and 15 bases had no gene match. As DNA, the CDR3 is TGTGCCAGCAACGCCGGGCTAGCGGGTGGGCGGTACGAGCAGTACTTC. It translates to CASNAGLAGGRYEQYF.

There are a few counts of this clone. J is TRBJ1-2 and V is TRBV10-3; D gene uncertain. The CDR3 extends over 13 amino acids. The germline V gene has CDR1 ENHRY and CDR2 SYGVKD. V lost 1 base, J lost 8 bases, and 11 bases lay in between. Written as DNA, the CDR3 is TGTGCCATCAGTGAGTGGGATTTGGAGGGCTACACCTTC. As protein: CAISEWDLEGYTF.

The chain combines TRBV18 with TRBJ2-1; D might be TRBD2 (5 bases). Germline loops: CDR1 KGHSH, CDR2 LQKENI. This CDR3 has 16 amino acids. The V end lost 2 bases, the J end lost 5 bases, and 16 bases lay between the germline ends. The DNA of the CDR3 is TGTGCCAGCTCACCAGTCGGGGTTCTCGGAAACAATGAGCAGTTCTTC. This sequence encodes CASSPVGVLGNNEQFF. Combining the CDR3 with reference TRBV18 and TRBJ2-1 gives the whole variable domain NAGVMQNPRHLVRRRGQEARLRCSPMKGHSHVYWYRQLPEEGLKFMVYLQKENIIDESGMPKERFSAEFPKEGPSILRIQQVVRGDSAAYFCASSPVGVLGNNEQFFGPGTRLTVL.

This clone was observed a few times. The V and J genes are TRBV28 and TRBJ2-7; D may be TRBD2 (5 bases). V lost 7 bases to trimming and J lost 5 bases, with 15 bases between them. The CDR3 has 13 residues. Per the germline V gene, CDR1 is MDHEN and CDR2 is SYDVKM. The CDR3 loop is CASNRDQPHEQYF. The CDR3 coding sequence is TGTGCCAGCAACCGGGATCAGCCCCACGAGCAGTACTTC.

This clone was counted many times. The V gene is TRBV21-1, the J gene TRBJ2-5; TRBD2, as called in the table, went unchecked against the DNA. TRBV21-1 is annotated as a pseudogene. CDR3 length equals 15 residues. This CDR3 is CASSKLADYQETQYF. The CDR3 region has the DNA TGTGCCAGCAGCAAACTAGCCGATTACCAAGAGACCCAGTACTTC.

This clone was found a few times. This chain uses TRBV19 with TRBJ2-6; D uncertain. Trimming cost V 4 bases and J 4 bases, with 5 bases left between them. The CDR3 totals 13 residues. The germline V gene encodes CDR1 LNHDA and CDR2 SQIVND (reference sequence). In DNA form, the CDR3 reads TGTGCCAGTAGTACCCTAGGGGCCAACGTCCTGACTTTC. It codes for CASSTLGANVLTF.

This clone has more than one count but fewer than ten. The V and J genes are TRBV21-1 and TRBJ2-1; the table calls TRBD2, which could not be checked here. TRBV21-1 is marked as a pseudogene. The CDR3 has 12 amino acids. CDR3 DNA: TGTGCCAGTCTTCTTCGGGAGAATGAGCAGTTCTTC. Protein: CASLLRENEQFF.

This chain connects TRBV14 to TRBJ1-2; perhaps TRBD1 as D (6 bases). Trimming took 9 bases from V and 12 from J, leaving 29 bases between them. The germline gives CDR1 SGHDN, CDR2 FVKESK. This CDR3 has 15 amino acids. The CDR3 loop reads CARTVIELGRGSDTF. CDR3 sequence (DNA): TGTGCCAGGACCGTTATCGAGTTGGGCAGGGGCTCGGACACCTTC.

This clone appeared a few times. The chain combines TRBV29-1 with TRBJ1-2, with a weak D call TRBD1 (5 bases). Germline CDR1 and CDR2: SQVTM and ANQGSEA. Trimming left V 6 bases short and J 8 bases short, with 19 bases between. The CDR3 is 13 amino acids. The CDR3 DNA sequence: TGCAGCGTGGGTCCCTCCTCCGGGGACGGCTACACCTTC. It yields the protein CSVGPSSGDGYTF.

This chain links TRBV27 with TRBJ2-1, with TRBD2 matching 7 bases. The CDR3 is 12 residues long. Trimming cost V 5 bases and J 14 bases; bases outside gene matches: 9. From germline, CDR1 is MNHEY and CDR2 SMNVEV (reference sequence). CDR3 in DNA: TGTGCCAGCAGTCTGCCCGGGAGGAGGGAGTTCTTC. Amino acids: CASSLPGRREFF.

This clone was seen more than once but under ten times. CDR3 region: CASSPQREDQETQYF. The CDR3 DNA reads as TGTGCCAGCAGCCCCCAGCGGGAGGACCAAGAGACCCAGTACTTC. This chain links TRBV21-1 with TRBJ2-5; the table's D call, TRBD2, has no DNA check behind it. TRBV21-1 has pseudogene status. The CDR3 runs 15 residues.

The chain couples TRBV9 to TRBJ1-2; D gene ambiguous. The length of the CDR3 is 15 residues. Germline-derived CDR1 and CDR2 are SGDLS and YYNGEE. The ends were cut back, 0 bases at V and 3 bases at J, with 12 bases in the middle. CDR3 bases: TGTGCCAGCAGCGTAGGGGTAGGGCTGGACTATGGCTACACCTTC. Translating it yields CASSVGVGLDYGYTF. Full variable domain (missing parts from reference TRBV9 and TRBJ1-2): DSGVTQTPKHLITATGQRVTLRCSPRSGDLSVYWYQQSLDQGLQFLIQYYNGEERAKGNILERFSAQQFPDLHSELNLSSLELGDSALYFCASSVGVGLDYGYTFGSGTRLTVV.

This clone was observed a few times. The V and J genes are TRBV18 and TRBJ1-2; 9 bases fit TRBD1. The CDR3 totals 15 residues. CDR1 KGHSH and CDR2 LQKENI come from the germline V gene. V lost 3 bases, J lost 5 bases, and 7 bases stayed unmatched. The CDR3 is CASSPSGTGTYGYTF. The CDR3 DNA sequence: TGTGCCAGCTCACCGTCCGGGACAGGGACTTATGGCTACACCTTC.

The genes are TRBV2 and TRBJ1-1; D is unresolved. The CDR3 runs to 16 residues. V was trimmed by 8 bases and J by 3 bases, leaving 22 bases between them. The germline V gene encodes CDR1 SNHLY and CDR2 FYNNEI. The CDR3 here is CASGQDGWGKYTEAFF. The CDR3 coding sequence is TGTGCCAGCGGTCAGGACGGGTGGGGAAAGTACACTGAAGCTTTCTTT. Combining the CDR3 with reference TRBV2 and TRBJ1-1 gives the whole variable domain EPEVTQTPSHQVTQMGQEVILRCVPISNHLYFYWYRQILGQKVEFLVSFYNNEISEKSEIFDDQFSVERPDGSNFTLKIRSTKLEDSAMYFCASGQDGWGKYTEAFFGQGTRLTVV.

This clone was counted only a few times. The genes are TRBV7-3 and TRBJ2-1; weak D call: TRBD2 (5 bases). The length of the CDR3 is 15 residues. Germline loops: CDR1 SGHTA, CDR2 FQGTGA. The germline V and J ends were trimmed by 2 bases and 1 base, with 9 bases remaining between them. CDR3: CASSLGGYSYNEQFF. CDR3 in DNA: TGTGCCAGCAGCTTAGGCGGGTATTCCTACAATGAGCAGTTCTTC.